This T cell receptor beta chain stems from a study of cytomegalovirus exposure and HLA in healthy donors. In the study overall: Of a few hundred genotyped donors, around 80% grouped in the Caucasian-associated ancestry cluster. The study, taken as a whole, reports: Analyzed later, most CMV-associated TCR beta chains appeared HLA-restricted. For cytomegalovirus status, the classifier reportedly gave diagnoses with high specificity and sensitivity.

The PCR was carried out with 60 Vbeta primers and 13 Jbeta primers. Clones were read by immunoSEQ multiplex PCR, and TCRdb kept only the in-frame ones, dropping some. The table for this sample gives roughly 72,000 clones. The study sampled nominally healthy donors, though unrecorded immune exposures were likely. A word on this clone: What it binds is not known. Other DNA sequences in this sample translate to the same CDR3.

The CDR3 is 15 residues long. The V segment lost 1 base and the J segment 0 bases; nucleotides outside the gene matches: 2. Germline V gene data show CDR1 as LNHDA and CDR2 as SQIVND (reference sequence). The sequence was obtained from a man younger than 35 in good health and CMV-seropositive. Input material: PBMCs. The rearrangement joins TRBV19 to TRBJ2-7, with TRBD1 matching 8 bases. CDR3 bases: TGTGCCAGTAGTATAGGGACAGGGAGCTCCTACGAGCAGTACTTC. Encoded protein: CASSIGTGSSYEQYF.